This TCR beta chain was recovered during a study of T cell responses to AZD1222 COVID-19 vaccine. Profiled with immunoSEQ multiplex PCR; TCRdb holds only in-frame clones, not every one. The sample yields about 130,000 clones, under 95% seen once. Study conclusions and caveats: Repertoires in all cases were sampled only once the peak T cell response had passed. Just 6 or 7 people given AZD1222 tested seropositive at baseline. Females made up more of the donors, who were largely white British, and clonal diversity may have come out too low.

For this clone: Its antigen is not known.

Germline V lookup: CDR1 SGHDT, CDR2 YYEEEE. The CDR3 has 13 residues. Trimming cost V 1 base and J 3 bases, with 7 bases left between them. The clonotype comes from an adult in good health. V gene TRBV5-6 combines with J gene TRBJ2-5; no definite D call. Specimen: peripheral blood, collected on day 0 of AZD1222 vaccination. The CDR3 here is CASSLWTKETQYF. The CDR3 nucleotides read TGTGCCAGCAGCTTGTGGACCAAAGAGACCCAGTACTTC. The full variable domain, its missing parts supplied by reference TRBV5-6 and TRBJ2-5, is DAGVTQSPTHLIKTRGQQVTLRCSPKSGHDTVSWYQQALGQGPQFIFQYYEEEERQRGNFPDRFSGHQFPNYSSELNVNALLLGDSALYLCASSLWTKETQYFGPGTRLLVL.